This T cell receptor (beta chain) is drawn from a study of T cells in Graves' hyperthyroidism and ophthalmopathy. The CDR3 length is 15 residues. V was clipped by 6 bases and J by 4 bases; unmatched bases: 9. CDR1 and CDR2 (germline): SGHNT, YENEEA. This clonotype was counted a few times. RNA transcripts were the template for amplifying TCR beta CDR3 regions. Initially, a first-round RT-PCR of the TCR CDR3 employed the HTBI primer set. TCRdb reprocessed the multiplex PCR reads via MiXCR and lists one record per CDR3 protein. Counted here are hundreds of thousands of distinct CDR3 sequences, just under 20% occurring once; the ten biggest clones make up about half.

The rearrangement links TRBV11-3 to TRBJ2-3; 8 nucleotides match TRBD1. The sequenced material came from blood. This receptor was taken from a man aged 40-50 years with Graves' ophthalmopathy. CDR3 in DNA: TGTGCCAGCAGACTTACAGGGGGTTTGGCAGATACGCAGTATTTT. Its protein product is CASRLTGGLADTQYF. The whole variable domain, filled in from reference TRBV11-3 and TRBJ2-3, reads EAGVVQSPRYKIIEKKQPVAFWCNPISGHNTLYWYLQNLGQGPELLIRYENEEAVDDSQLPKDRFSAERLKGVDSTLKIQPAELGDSAVYLCASRLTGGLADTQYFGPGTRLTVL.